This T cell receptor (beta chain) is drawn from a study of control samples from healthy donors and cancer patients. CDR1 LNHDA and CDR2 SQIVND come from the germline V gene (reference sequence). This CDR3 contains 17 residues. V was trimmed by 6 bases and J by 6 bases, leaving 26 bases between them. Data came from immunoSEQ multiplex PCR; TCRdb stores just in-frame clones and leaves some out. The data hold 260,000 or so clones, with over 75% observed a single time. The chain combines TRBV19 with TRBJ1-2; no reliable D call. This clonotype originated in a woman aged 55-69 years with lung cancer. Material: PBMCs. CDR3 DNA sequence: TGTGCCAGTAGGCCGGGTATCGGAGACGGGCCGTCCCATGGCTACACCTTC. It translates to CASRPGIGDGPSHGYTF.